A selection of T cell receptor beta chains follows, all from one sample in a study of CD8 T cells in ankylosing spondylitis. In TCRdb, the 5' RACE reads were re-called with MiXCR into one record per CDR3 protein. This sample has roughly 280,000 distinct CDR3 sequences; roughly 20% occur once, and the top ten carry less than 9.5%. Sequencing was carried out using blood, either unsorted or a sorted T cell fraction (not recorded which). These TCRs come from a male donor with ankylosing spondylitis or in good health (not recorded which). Each CDR3 is given with its conserved first and last residue. The order of the fields is CDR3 protein, CDR3 DNA, D gene, V gene, J gene, clone size. A D gene is named only where the DNA matches it firmly. Not every row has a clone size; where given, it reads once, few, many or a size class.

CASSLPGTGADTGELFF	TGTGCCAGCAGCTTACCCGGGACAGGAGCGGACACCGGGGAGCTGTTTTTT	TRBD1	TRBV7-9	TRBJ2-2	once
CASSEVLQGRTQYF	TGTGCCAGCAGTGAAGTACTTCAGGGCCGGACCCAGTACTTC	.	TRBV2	TRBJ2-5	.
CASSQDRENEQFF	TGTGCCAGCAGCCAGGACAGGGAGAATGAGCAGTTCTTC	TRBD1	TRBV3-1	TRBJ2-1	.
CASSLSPSGSLGEQFF	TGTGCCAGCAGCTTAAGCCCTAGCGGGAGTTTAGGGGAGCAGTTCTTC	TRBD2	TRBV7-3	TRBJ2-1	.
CSALPAFGGGDTQYF	TGCAGTGCTCTCCCGGCCTTTGGGGGGGGGGATACGCAGTATTTT	TRBD2	TRBV20-1	TRBJ2-3	.
CATSDPGTGGEKLFF	TGTGCCACCAGTGACCCCGGGACGGGCGGGGAAAAACTGTTTTTT	.	TRBV24-1	TRBJ1-4	many
CSARRPGQSTDTQYF	TGCAGTGCTAGGCGTCCGGGACAGAGCACAGATACGCAGTATTTT	TRBD1	TRBV20-1	TRBJ2-3	few
CASSFSGASSYNEQFF	TGTGCCAGCAGTTTTTCCGGGGCCAGCTCCTACAATGAGCAGTTCTTC	.	TRBV6-2/TRBV6-3	TRBJ2-1	.
CAISLGAGTGGNTIYF	TGTGCCATCAGCTTAGGGGCCGGGACAGGGGGAAACACCATATATTTT	TRBD1	TRBV7-8	TRBJ1-3	.
CASSLWGATEAFF	TGTGCCAGCAGTTTATGGGGGGCGACTGAAGCTTTCTTT	.	TRBV12-3/TRBV12-4	TRBJ1-1	.
CASSGQRTDTQYF	TGTGCCAGCTCTGGGCAGCGGACAGATACGCAGTATTTT	.	TRBV2	TRBJ2-3	.
CSAPGFSGRYNEQFF	TGCAGCGCCCCCGGGTTTAGCGGGAGGTATAATGAGCAGTTCTTC	TRBD2	TRBV29-1	TRBJ2-1	many
CASSAQQGTNEQFF	TGTGCCAGCAGTGCCCAACAGGGTACTAATGAGCAGTTCTTC	.	TRBV6-4	TRBJ2-1	.
CASSFPGQGHTDTQYF	TGTGCCAGCAGTTTCCCGGGACAGGGTCATACAGATACGCAGTATTTT	TRBD1	TRBV28	TRBJ2-3	few
CSVRQGGGEQFF	TGCAGCGTTCGCCAGGGGGGAGGTGAGCAGTTCTTC	.	TRBV29-1	TRBJ2-1	many
CATSDSGQETQYF	TGTGCCACCAGTGATTCAGGCCAAGAGACCCAGTACTTC	.	TRBV24-1	TRBJ2-5	.
CSVRGRTAGSTGELFF	TGCAGCGTCCGAGGAAGAACCGCGGGGTCTACCGGGGAGCTGTTTTTT	.	TRBV29-1	TRBJ2-2	few
CSASRSGDKEKLFF	TGCAGTGCTAGCCGGTCAGGGGATAAAGAAAAACTGTTTTTT	.	TRBV20-1	TRBJ1-4	.
CAWSQGAGTGELFF	TGTGCCTGGAGTCAGGGGGCTGGAACCGGGGAGCTGTTTTTT	TRBD1	TRBV30	TRBJ2-2	.
CASTLMGNTEAFF	TGTGCCAGCACATTAATGGGGAACACTGAAGCTTTCTTT	.	TRBV12-3/TRBV12-4	TRBJ1-1	.
CASVSGGLSYNEQFF	TGTGCCAGCGTTTCGGGAGGCCTCTCCTACAATGAGCAGTTCTTC	TRBD2	TRBV3-1	TRBJ2-1	.
CSVGVGIGSTGELFF	TGCAGCGTTGGAGTTGGGATAGGTAGCACCGGGGAGCTGTTTTTT	.	TRBV29-1	TRBJ2-2	few
CASSPRQGHTEAFF	TGTGCCAGCAGTCCCCGACAGGGCCACACTGAAGCTTTCTTT	TRBD1	TRBV2	TRBJ1-1	.
CASSLVQGQGTGELFF	TGTGCCAGCAGCTTAGTGCAGGGGCAGGGGACCGGGGAGCTGTTTTTT	.	TRBV7-2	TRBJ2-2	few
CSAPTEADYNEQFF	TGCAGTGCCCCAACTGAGGCAGACTACAATGAGCAGTTCTTC	.	TRBV20-1	TRBJ2-1	.
CASSVTSGNQPQHF	TGTGCCAGCAGTGTTACGAGCGGGAATCAGCCCCAGCATTTT	.	TRBV6-1	TRBJ1-5	few
CSASGGGQDTQYF	TGCAGTGCTAGCGGGGGAGGACAAGATACGCAGTATTTT	.	TRBV20-1	TRBJ2-3	once
CASSPRQGARLGSPLHF	TGTGCCAGCAGTCCTCGACAGGGGGCCCGTTTGGGTTCACCCCTCCACTTT	TRBD1	TRBV25-1	TRBJ1-6	.
CASSAGHPYNEQFF	TGTGCCAGCAGTGCCGGGCACCCCTACAATGAGCAGTTCTTC	.	TRBV25-1	TRBJ2-1	.
CSASRGAGLDNEQFF	TGCAGTGCTAGCCGGGGGGCGGGACTGGACAATGAGCAGTTCTTC	.	TRBV20-1	TRBJ2-1	.
CATSRPQGSGELFF	TGTGCCACCAGCAGACCACAGGGTTCCGGGGAGCTGTTTTTT	.	TRBV15	TRBJ2-2	few
CASSSGGSEAFF	TGTGCCAGCAGCTCAGGGGGGAGCGAAGCTTTCTTT	TRBD1	TRBV7-9	TRBJ1-1	.
CASSPGHPLAEAFF	TGTGCCAGCAGTCCGGGGCATCCTCTGGCTGAAGCTTTCTTT	.	TRBV12-3/TRBV12-4	TRBJ1-1	.
CAWSVGSGPQHF	TGTGCCTGGAGTGTCGGGTCAGGGCCCCAGCATTTT	.	TRBV30	TRBJ1-5	once
CASSLVTLNAGELFF	TGTGCCAGCAGCTTAGTGACACTGAACGCCGGGGAGCTGTTTTTT	.	TRBV7-8	TRBJ2-2	.
CAIRDREENTEAFF	TGTGCCATCAGGGACAGGGAGGAGAACACTGAAGCTTTCTTT	TRBD1	TRBV10-3	TRBJ1-1	few
CASSFRGRNYGYTF	TGCGCCAGCAGCTTCCGGGGGCGCAACTATGGCTACACCTTC	.	TRBV5-1	TRBJ1-2	.
CASSPRLTGDTEAFF	TGTGCCAGCTCACCCCGCCTGACAGGGGACACTGAAGCTTTCTTT	TRBD1	TRBV18	TRBJ1-1	.
CAISARDSGFETQYF	TGTGCCATCAGTGCCAGGGATTCGGGTTTTGAGACCCAGTACTTC	.	TRBV10-3	TRBJ2-5	many
CASSPSTGEAFF	TGTGCCAGCAGCCCTTCGACAGGAGAAGCTTTCTTT	.	TRBV3-1	TRBJ1-1	.
CATSDLGTSSYNEQFF	TGTGCCACCAGTGATTTGGGGACTAGCTCCTACAATGAGCAGTTCTTC	TRBD2	TRBV24-1	TRBJ2-1	few
CASSLLYNSPLHF	TGCGCCAGCAGCTTGTTGTATAATTCACCCCTCCACTTT	.	TRBV5-1	TRBJ1-6	few
CASSLHPGWNTEAFF	TGCGCCAGCAGCTTGCATCCAGGCTGGAACACTGAAGCTTTCTTT	.	TRBV5-1	TRBJ1-1	few
CAIGAGGISDTQYF	TGTGCCATCGGGGCAGGGGGCATATCAGATACGCAGTATTTT	TRBD1	TRBV10-3	TRBJ2-3	.
CASSLANRGNIQYF	TGCGCCAGCAGCTTGGCCAACAGGGGAAACATTCAGTACTTC	TRBD1	TRBV5-1	TRBJ2-4	.
CSARLNRGIYGYTF	TGCAGTGCGCGACTTAACAGGGGGATCTATGGCTACACCTTC	TRBD1	TRBV20-1	TRBJ1-2	many
CASSLDTSGATDTQYF	TGTGCCAGCAGTTTGGACACTAGCGGGGCTACAGATACGCAGTATTTT	TRBD2	TRBV12-3/TRBV12-4	TRBJ2-3	few
CSAPFRRLGETQYF	TGCAGTGCCCCTTTTCGCCGTTTAGGAGAGACCCAGTACTTC	.	TRBV20-1	TRBJ2-5	few
CATGTSGYNEQFF	TGTGCCACCGGGACTAGCGGTTACAATGAGCAGTTCTTC	TRBD2	TRBV10-3	TRBJ2-1	.
CSASPADSYNEQFF	TGCAGTGCTAGCCCAGCGGACTCCTACAATGAGCAGTTCTTC	.	TRBV20-1	TRBJ2-1	many
CASSQEGRSGRMYNEQFF	TGTGCCAGCAGCCAAGAGGGGAGGAGCGGGAGAATGTACAATGAGCAGTTCTTC	TRBD2	TRBV4-2	TRBJ2-1	.
CASSWSPAGTDTQYF	TGTGCCAGCAGTTGGTCTCCAGCAGGCACAGATACGCAGTATTTT	.	TRBV27	TRBJ2-3	.
CASSITGTDTQYF	TGTGCCAGCAGTATAACAGGCACAGATACGCAGTATTTT	.	TRBV6-6	TRBJ2-3	.
CASSGLAKKNIQYF	TGTGCCAGCAGCGGACTAGCTAAGAAAAACATTCAGTACTTC	TRBD2	TRBV12-3/TRBV12-4	TRBJ2-4	few
CATSDPPDSSAPNTQYF	TGTGCCACCAGTGATCCACCGGATAGTAGCGCGCCGAATACGCAGTATTTT	.	TRBV24-1	TRBJ2-3	.
CASSLSTLDQPQHF	TGTGCCAGCAGCTTGAGCACCCTCGATCAGCCCCAGCATTTT	.	TRBV5-5	TRBJ1-5	few
CATSRDRGYSTDTQYF	TGTGCCACCAGCAGAGATCGCGGGTACAGCACAGATACGCAGTATTTT	.	TRBV15	TRBJ2-3	.
CASSSLGQQKETQYF	TGTGCCAGCAGCTCGCTCGGACAGCAGAAAGAGACCCAGTACTTC	.	TRBV5-6	TRBJ2-5	.
CASTTIRGSTEAFF	TGTGCCAGCACCACGATAAGGGGGAGCACTGAAGCTTTCTTT	.	TRBV12-3/TRBV12-4	TRBJ1-1	.
CASSLGVAGAAYNEQFF	TGCGCCAGCAGCTTGGGAGTAGCGGGGGCCGCCTACAATGAGCAGTTCTTC	TRBD2	TRBV5-1	TRBJ2-1	.